Each of the 10 T cell receptor beta chains below was sequenced from the same sample in a study of blood T cells in healthy people across ages. Next came a second PCR, run for about 7 to 12 cycles, which used a sample-barcoded 5' primer along with a J-beta primer mix. TCRdb used MiXCR to reprocess the 5' RACE reads, holding one entry per CDR3 protein. The sample records over a million distinct CDR3 sequences, under 30% being singletons. The data also belong to a second study, concerning T cells of mothers and their children.

Sequencing was carried out using blood. Receptors were obtained from a girl aged 2 to 9 in good health.

The chain couples TRBV20-1 to TRBJ2-5; TRBD1 might be the D (6 bases). The end of the DNA fits TRBJ2-1 better, so the J call may be wrong. CDR1 and CDR2 from the germline V gene are DFQATT and SNEGSKA (reference sequence). The CDR3 sequence is 14 residues long. The CDR3 region is CSARDPKQGLEQFF. CDR3 nucleotides: TGCAGTGCTAGAGACCCCAAACAGGGTTTAGAGCAGTTCTTC.

The chain recombines TRBV9 with TRBJ2-1; 13 bases line up with TRBD2. This CDR3 region has 17 residues. Trimming took 0 bases from V and 7 from J; bases not matched to a gene: 7. The germline V gene has CDR1 SGDLS and CDR2 YYNGEE. The CDR3 here is CASSVAARTSGGNEQFF. The DNA for the CDR3 is TGTGCCAGCAGCGTAGCGGCCCGGACTAGCGGGGGAAATGAGCAGTTCTTC.

This clonotype appeared a single time. The chain combines TRBV12-3 or TRBV12-4 with TRBJ1-2; perhaps TRBD1 as D (5 bases). The CDR3 is made up of 13 amino acids. Trimming pared 7 bases from V and 6 bases from J, leaving 15 bases between. CDR3 nucleotide sequence: TGTGCCAGCACCCCCGGGACGATTCATGGCTACACCTTC. Its protein product is CASTPGTIHGYTF.

In its sample, this clonotype was seen a few times. V is TRBV7-2 and J is TRBJ2-1; D is unclear. V was clipped by 3 bases and J by 8 bases, with 11 bases between them. This CDR3 has 13 amino acids. Germline CDR1 SGHTA, CDR2 FQGNSA. CDR3 in amino acids: CASSFRPTDEQFF. CDR3 nucleotide sequence: TGTGCCAGCAGCTTCCGGCCTACGGATGAGCAGTTCTTC.

This clonotype has a handful of counts. This sequence joins TRBV7-2 and TRBJ2-1; 9 bases fit TRBD2. The J call is uncertain, as TRBJ2-7 better fits the DNA end. The CDR3 totals 18 residues. Per the germline V gene, CDR1 is SGHTA and CDR2 is FQGNSA. CDR3 protein: CASSLSGWAGGPIYEQYF. DNA for the CDR3: TGTGCCAGCAGCTTAAGCGGCTGGGCGGGGGGGCCGATCTACGAGCAGTACTTC.

The genes are TRBV7-2 and TRBJ2-4; D possibly uses TRBD1 or TRBD2 (5 bases each). The germline CDR1 and CDR2 sequences are SGHTA and FQGNSA. The V end lost 7 bases, the J end lost 1 base, and 14 bases lay between the germline ends. The CDR3 consists of 15 residues. The CDR3 DNA follows: TGTGCCAGCACCGACGAGGGGTCGGCCAAAAACATTCAGTACTTC. It translates to CASTDEGSAKNIQYF.

The CDR3 protein is CAGEAEGYGYTF. DNA for the CDR3: TGTGCCGGAGAGGCGGAGGGCTATGGCTACACCTTC. The chain couples TRBV7-9 to TRBJ1-2; D is unclear. The CDR3 runs 12 residues. V lost 11 bases to trimming and J lost 4 bases, with 14 bases between them. Per germline, CDR1 SEHNR and CDR2 FQNEAQ (reference sequence).

This clonotype occurred a few times. The chain is built from TRBV7-2 and TRBJ2-3, with 13 bases lining up with TRBD2. Losses at the gene ends were 6 bases for V and 5 bases for J; bases not matched to a gene: 8. Germline values: CDR1 SGHTA, CDR2 FQGNSA. The CDR3 consists of 16 residues. The CDR3: CASSQLAGGPGDTQYF. DNA for the CDR3: TGTGCCAGCAGTCAACTAGCGGGGGGGCCGGGAGATACGCAGTATTTT.

This clonotype was counted a few times. This chain joins TRBV15 and TRBJ2-5; TRBD2 might be the D (7 bases). The CDR3 is made up of 13 amino acids. With 6 bases removed from V and 13 bases from J, the gap between germline ends came to 21 bases. In germline, CDR1 is LNHNV, CDR2 YYDKDF (reference sequence). CDR3 bases: TGTGCCACCAGTAATTACCGGGGGGCAGGCATGTACTTC. Translated, it gives CATSNYRGAGMYF.

The CDR3: CSAKRQGAHGYTF. CDR3 in DNA: TGCAGTGCCAAACGACAGGGGGCTCATGGCTACACCTTC. V and J are TRBV20-1 and TRBJ1-2; 10 nucleotides agree with TRBD1. Per germline, CDR1 DFQATT and CDR2 SNEGSKA (reference sequence). This CDR3 comprises 13 residues. V shed 6 bases, J shed 6 bases, and the junction held 7 bases outside the gene matches.